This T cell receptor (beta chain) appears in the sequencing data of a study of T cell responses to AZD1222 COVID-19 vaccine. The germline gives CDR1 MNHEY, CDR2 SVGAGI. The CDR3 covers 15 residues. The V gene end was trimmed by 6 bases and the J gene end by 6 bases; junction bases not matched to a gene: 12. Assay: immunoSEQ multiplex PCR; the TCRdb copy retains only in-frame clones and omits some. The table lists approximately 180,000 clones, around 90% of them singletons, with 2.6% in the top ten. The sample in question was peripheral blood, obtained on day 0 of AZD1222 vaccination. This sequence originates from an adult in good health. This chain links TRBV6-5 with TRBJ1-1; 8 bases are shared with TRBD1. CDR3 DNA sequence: TGTGCCAGCAGACCTTTGGACAGGGACGGGGCTGAAGCTTTCTTT. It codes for CASRPLDRDGAEAFF.